A selection of T cell receptor beta chains follows, all from one sample in a study of blood T cell repertoires in COVID-19. Profiling relied on immunoSEQ multiplex PCR, and the TCRdb table lists in-frame clones only, not all of them. The sample gives about 380,000 clones, 81% of which show up once; under 1.2% is in the top ten. The specimen was peripheral blood. The receptors here all came from a human donor with acute or convalescent COVID-19. The donor label of this sample is uncertain. The CDR3 runs from the conserved cysteine through the conserved F or W. Each record gives: V gene, J gene, clone size, D gene, CDR3 DNA, CDR3 protein. A D gene is named only where the DNA matches it firmly. Clone sizes are given selectively: once, few, many, or a class where the clone is expanded.

TRBV30	TRBJ2-1	-	-	TGTGCCTGGAGTATCGCGGAGGGGGGGCGTGAGCAGTTCTTC	CAWSIAEGGREQFF
TRBV28	TRBJ1-1	-	-	TGTGCCAGCGGGACACAAATGAACACTGAAGCTTTCTTT	CASGTQMNTEAFF
TRBV7-8	TRBJ1-5	-	-	TGTGCCAGCAGCTTAGGGACAATTAGCAATCAGCCCCAGCATTTT	CASSLGTISNQPQHF
TRBV5-1	TRBJ2-1	-	-	TGCGCCAGCAGCTCATCCAAGACAGGGTTGGGGGGTAGGGATGAGCAGTTCTTC	CASSSSKTGLGGRDEQFF
TRBV6-1	TRBJ1-5	-	-	TGTGCCAGCAGTGGGAGGGGTCGCGTAAGCAATCAGCCCCAGCATTTT	CASSGRGRVSNQPQHF
TRBV4-1	TRBJ2-1	-	-	TGCGCCAGCAGCCAAGACAGGTGGGTAGGTCGGCAGTTCTTC	CASSQDRWVGRQFF
TRBV7-9	TRBJ1-5	few	TRBD1	TGTGCCAGCAGCCGACAGGGTGGAGATGGCAATCAGCCCCAGCATTTT	CASSRQGGDGNQPQHF
TRBV25-1	TRBJ2-1	-	TRBD1	TGTGCCAGCAGCCCGGGACAGGGGACGAATGAGCAGTTCTTC	CASSPGQGTNEQFF
TRBV11-1	TRBJ2-5	-	TRBD2	TGTGCCAGCAGCGTAGGGACTAGTAAAAAAGAGACCCAGTACTTC	CASSVGTSKKETQYF
TRBV30	TRBJ1-6	-	-	TGTGCCTGGGAACAGAGCTCCTATAATTCACCCCTCCACTTT	CAWEQSSYNSPLHF
TRBV7-2	TRBJ1-5	-	-	TGTGCCAGCAGCTTACAGGGAAATCAGCCCCAGCATTTT	CASSLQGNQPQHF
TRBV3-1/TRBV3-2	TRBJ1-1	once	-	TGTGCCAGCAGCCAAGGCTTCGGGATTTTGGACACTGAAGCTTTCTTT	CASSQGFGILDTEAFF
TRBV30	TRBJ2-6	few	TRBD1	TGTGCCTGCGGACCCCGAGACAGGGGATTCTCTGGGGCCAACGTCCTGACTTTC	CACGPRDRGFSGANVLTF
TRBV5-1	TRBJ2-5	-	TRBD1	TGCGCCAGCAGCGCTACAGGGGAGACCCAAGAGACCCAGTACTTC	CASSATGETQETQYF
TRBV3-1/TRBV3-2	TRBJ1-3	few	-	TGTGCCAGCGGAAGACAGTCCTCTGGAAACACCATATATTTT	CASGRQSSGNTIYF
TRBV28	TRBJ1-2	-	-	TGTGCCAGCAACCAGGGGAATAACTATGGCTACACCTTC	CASNQGNNYGYTF
TRBV5-1	TRBJ1-4	-	-	TGCGCCAGCTCACTTGCAACTAATGAAAAACTGTTTTTT	CASSLATNEKLFF
TRBV5-4	TRBJ1-2	few	TRBD1	TGTGCCAGCAGCACCCAAGACAGGGGGGCGTATGGCTACACCTTC	CASSTQDRGAYGYTF
TRBV6-5	TRBJ1-2	-	TRBD1	TGTGCCAGCAGCATCTCGGGACAGTCCCATGGCTACACCTTC	CASSISGQSHGYTF
TRBV4-1	TRBJ1-3	-	TRBD1	TGCGCCAGCACCCTAGCCTCGGGACAGTCCTCTGGAAACACCATATATTTT	CASTLASGQSSGNTIYF
TRBV5-1	TRBJ1-2	-	-	TGCGCCAGCAGCTTGGCCCCTGGCAATGGCTACACCTTC	CASSLAPGNGYTF
TRBV7-9	TRBJ1-5	-	TRBD1	TGTGCCAGCAGCTCGAGCTCCGGGACAGGGCCCAATCAGCCCCAGCATTTT	CASSSSSGTGPNQPQHF
TRBV6-5	TRBJ2-7	-	-	TGTGCCAGCAGCCCCGGGACTTTTTACGAGCAGTACTTC	CASSPGTFYEQYF
TRBV12-3/TRBV12-4	TRBJ1-2	once	-	TGTGCCAGCAGTTTCGGGGGGGTCGGCTACACCTTC	CASSFGGVGYTF
TRBV5-1	TRBJ2-1	-	-	TGCGCCAGCAGCAGTGGGGGGGCAAACAATGAGCAGTTCTTC	CASSSGGANNEQFF
TRBV3-1/TRBV3-2	TRBJ2-2	-	-	TGTGCCAGCAGCCAAGCCAGGGACACCGGGGAGCTGTTTTTT	CASSQARDTGELFF
TRBV7-6	TRBJ2-2	-	-	TGTGCCAGCAGCGGGGTGAGGGGGCGGAGGGGCGCGAACACCGGGGAGCTGTTTTTT	CASSGVRGRRGANTGELFF
TRBV28	TRBJ1-2	-	-	TGTGCCAGCAGTTTAAGGGGACAAGCGGCTGGCTACACCTTC	CASSLRGQAAGYTF
TRBV6-6	TRBJ1-2	-	-	TGTGCCAGCAACCCGGGGGGATCTAACTATGGCTACACCTTC	CASNPGGSNYGYTF
TRBV18	TRBJ2-7	-	TRBD2	TGTGCCAGCTCACCATTAACTAGCGGGCCCGCCTACGAGCAGTACTTC	CASSPLTSGPAYEQYF
TRBV27	TRBJ2-7	-	-	TGTGCCAGCAGAGGAGACAGCGTCGAGCAGTACTTC	CASRGDSVEQYF
TRBV7-2	TRBJ2-1	once	-	TGTGCCAGCAGCTCCGACTGGAGCTCCTACAATGAGCAGTTCTTC	CASSSDWSSYNEQFF
TRBV10-2	TRBJ1-1	-	-	TGCGCCAGCAGGATAAGCATGAACACTGAAGCTTTCTTT	CASRISMNTEAFF
TRBV10-1	TRBJ1-6	-	-	TGCGCCAGCAGGAGGACAAGTAATTCACCCCTCCACTTT	CASRRTSNSPLHF
TRBV7-9	TRBJ1-2	-	TRBD1	TGTGCCAGCAGATTACTGGACAGGGAAAATAGCTATGGCTACACCTTC	CASRLLDRENSYGYTF
TRBV7-9	TRBJ1-4	once	TRBD1	TGTGCCAGCAGCCACAGACAGGGGCCACATGAAAAACTGTTTTTT	CASSHRQGPHEKLFF
TRBV25-1	TRBJ1-2	-	TRBD1	TGTGCCAGCAGTGATCCGCCGGGACAGGGGGCGCGGGGCTACACCTTC	CASSDPPGQGARGYTF
TRBV10-1	TRBJ2-2	-	TRBD1	TGCGCCAGCAAGGGGACAGGCACCGGGGAGCTGTTTTTT	CASKGTGTGELFF
TRBV30	TRBJ2-7	once	TRBD2	TGTGCCTGGAGTGAACTAGCGGGAGGGCTTCGAGAGCAGTACTTC	CAWSELAGGLREQYF
TRBV2	TRBJ1-2	-	-	TGTGCCAGCAGGGGGGCAGTCAACTATGGCTACACCTTC	CASRGAVNYGYTF
TRBV5-4	TRBJ2-7	-	TRBD1	TGTGCCAGCAGCTTGGGGCCCACGACAGGGGGCATCACCTACGAGCAGTACTTC	CASSLGPTTGGITYEQYF
TRBV21-1	TRBJ1-1	-	-	TGTGCCAGCAGCAAAGACGTTAGGACAGGGAAGACGGTCCTGCCTTTCTTT	CASSKDVRTGKTVLPFF
TRBV18	TRBJ1-4	-	TRBD1	TGTGCCAGCTCACCCGACAGGGTCGAAGGAAAACTGTTTTTT	CASSPDRVEGKLFF